Detailed here is one T cell receptor beta chain. Its target is unknown. The table came from immunoSEQ multiplex PCR; TCRdb's copy has only in-frame clones and leaves some out. Of roughly 25,000 clones listed, approximately 91% were seen once; the top ten hold roughly 0.72%. The CDR3 contains 12 residues. V was trimmed by 4 bases and J by 0 bases, leaving 5 bases between them. CDR1 is SGHDT and CDR2 is YYEEEE in the germline V gene. This record comes from a study of untreated major depressive disorder. The donors were all European-descended. Study findings and constraints: The sequencing tests were limited to three preselected Vbeta families. Depressed patients' CD4+ T cells carried increased TRBV05-01 (Vbeta 5.1) usage versus control CD4+ T cells.

The sequenced sample was CD4+ T cells from PBMCs. The TCR comes from a young woman with major depressive disorder. The rearrangement links TRBV5-6 to TRBJ2-7; D gene unclear. CDR3 protein: CASSRLSYEQYF. As DNA, the CDR3 is TGTGCCAGCAGCCGCCTCTCCTACGAGCAGTACTTC.